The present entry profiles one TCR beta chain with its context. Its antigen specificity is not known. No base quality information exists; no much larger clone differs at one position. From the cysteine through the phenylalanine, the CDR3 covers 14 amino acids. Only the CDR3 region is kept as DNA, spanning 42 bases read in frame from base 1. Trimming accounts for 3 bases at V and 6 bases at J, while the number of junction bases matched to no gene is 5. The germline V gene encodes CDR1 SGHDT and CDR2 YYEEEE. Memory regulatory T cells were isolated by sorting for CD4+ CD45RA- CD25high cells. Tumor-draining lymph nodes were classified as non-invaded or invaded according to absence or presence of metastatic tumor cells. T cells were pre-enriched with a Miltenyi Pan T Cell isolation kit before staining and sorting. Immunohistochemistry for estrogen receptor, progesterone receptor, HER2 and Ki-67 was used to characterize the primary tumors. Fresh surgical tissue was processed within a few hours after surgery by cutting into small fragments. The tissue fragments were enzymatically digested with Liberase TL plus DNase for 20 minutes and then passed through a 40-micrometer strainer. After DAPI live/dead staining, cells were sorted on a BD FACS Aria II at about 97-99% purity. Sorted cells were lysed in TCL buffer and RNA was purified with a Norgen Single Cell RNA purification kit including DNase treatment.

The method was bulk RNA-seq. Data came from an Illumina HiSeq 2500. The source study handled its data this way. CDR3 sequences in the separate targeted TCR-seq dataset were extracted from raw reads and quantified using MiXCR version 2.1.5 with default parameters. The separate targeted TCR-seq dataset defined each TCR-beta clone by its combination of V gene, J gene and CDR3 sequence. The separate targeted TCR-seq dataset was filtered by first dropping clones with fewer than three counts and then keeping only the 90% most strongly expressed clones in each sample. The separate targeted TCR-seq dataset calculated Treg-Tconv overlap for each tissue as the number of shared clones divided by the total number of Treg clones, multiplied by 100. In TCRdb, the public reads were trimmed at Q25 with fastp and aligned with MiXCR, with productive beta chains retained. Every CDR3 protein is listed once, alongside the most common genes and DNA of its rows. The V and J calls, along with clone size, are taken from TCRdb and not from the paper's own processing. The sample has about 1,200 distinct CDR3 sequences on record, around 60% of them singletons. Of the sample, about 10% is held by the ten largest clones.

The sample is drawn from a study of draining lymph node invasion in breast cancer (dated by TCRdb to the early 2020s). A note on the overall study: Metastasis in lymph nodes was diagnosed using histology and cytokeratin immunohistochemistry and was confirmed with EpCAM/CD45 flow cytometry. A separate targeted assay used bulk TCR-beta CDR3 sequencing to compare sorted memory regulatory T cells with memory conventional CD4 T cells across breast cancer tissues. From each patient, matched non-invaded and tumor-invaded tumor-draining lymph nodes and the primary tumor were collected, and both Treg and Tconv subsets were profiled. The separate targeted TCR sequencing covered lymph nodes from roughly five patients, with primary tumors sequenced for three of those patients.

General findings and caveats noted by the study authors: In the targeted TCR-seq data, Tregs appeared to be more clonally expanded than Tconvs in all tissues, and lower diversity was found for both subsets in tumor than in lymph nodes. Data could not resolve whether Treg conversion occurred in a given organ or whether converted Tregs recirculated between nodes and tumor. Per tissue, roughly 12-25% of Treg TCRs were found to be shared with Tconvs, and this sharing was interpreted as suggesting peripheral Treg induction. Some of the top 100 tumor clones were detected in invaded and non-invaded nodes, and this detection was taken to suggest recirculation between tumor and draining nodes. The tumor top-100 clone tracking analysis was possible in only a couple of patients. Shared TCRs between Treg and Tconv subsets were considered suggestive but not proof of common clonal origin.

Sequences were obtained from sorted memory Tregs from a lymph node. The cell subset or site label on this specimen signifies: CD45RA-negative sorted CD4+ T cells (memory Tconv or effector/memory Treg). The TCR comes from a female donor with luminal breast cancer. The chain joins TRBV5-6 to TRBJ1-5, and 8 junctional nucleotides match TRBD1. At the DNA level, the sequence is TGTGCCAGCAGCTCCATACAGGGGGGTCAGCCCCAGCATTTT. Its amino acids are CASSSIQGGQPQHF.